The 12 T cell receptor beta chains presented below share a single source sample, sequenced in a study of long-term antiretroviral therapy in people with HIV. The immunoSEQ assay was v3.0, run at survey level. Profiling relied on immunoSEQ multiplex PCR, and the TCRdb table lists in-frame clones only, not all of them. The data contain about 28,000 clones, around 83% of them seen just once; the ten biggest clones take up 5.5% to 7%. Sequencing used unsorted PBMCs, obtained 0.4 years after starting antiretroviral therapy. All receptors derive from a man aged 18 to 30 with HIV.

The chain links TRBV13 to TRBJ1-2; 9 positions match TRBD1. Trimming removed 2 bases from V and 7 bases from J; junction bases left unmatched: 5. The CDR3 length is 14 residues. CDR1 and CDR2 (germline): PRHDT, FYEKMQ (reference sequence). CDR3 loop: CASSLYRDRVGYTF. The DNA for the CDR3 is TGTGCCAGCAGCTTATACCGGGACAGGGTTGGCTACACCTTC.

The chain's CDR3 is CASSSGSLYEQYF. The CDR3, as DNA: TGTGCCAGCAGTTCGGGGTCCCTCTACGAGCAGTACTTC. The chain recombines TRBV27 with TRBJ2-7; the D gene is possibly TRBD2 (5 bases). V dropped 4 bases and J dropped 3 bases, with 10 bases sitting between them. This CDR3 has 13 amino acids. Germline V gene sequence: CDR1 MNHEY, CDR2 SMNVEV (reference sequence).

The chain carries TRBV4-2 and TRBJ2-7; D may be TRBD2 (6 bases). The CDR3 has 14 amino acids. CDR1 is LGHNA and CDR2 is YNFKEQ in the germline V gene. V was pared by 3 bases and J by 2 bases, with 11 bases between. CDR3: CASSQAGPTYEQYF. Written as DNA, the CDR3 is TGTGCCAGCAGCCAGGCGGGACCCACCTACGAGCAGTACTTC.

The CDR3 coding sequence is TGCAGTGCTAGTATCCACAATGAGCAGTTCTTC. Translating gives CSASIHNEQFF. This chain uses TRBV20-1 with TRBJ2-1; D is undetermined. V was trimmed by 3 bases and J by 5 bases, leaving 5 bases between them. The CDR3 is made up of 11 amino acids. Germline CDR1 is DFQATT and CDR2 is SNEGSKA (reference sequence).

As DNA, the CDR3 is TGTGCCAGTAGTATTACCGGAGGGCGCTCTGGAAACACCATATATTTT. Translated, it gives CASSITGGRSGNTIYF. The V call is TRBV19, the J call TRBJ1-3; D is ambiguous. The V gene's germline CDR1 is LNHDA and CDR2 SQIVND (reference sequence). Trimming pared 3 bases from V and 0 bases from J, leaving 12 bases between. This CDR3 region has 16 residues.

This chain uses TRBV4-3 with TRBJ2-5; D is unclear. CDR1 is LGHNA, CDR2 YSLEER, per germline. The CDR3 spans 15 residues. Trimming removed 0 bases at V and 2 bases at J, with 10 bases between. CDR3 amino acids: CASSQDLPSQETQYF. The CDR3 DNA is TGCGCCAGCAGCCAAGATTTGCCCAGTCAAGAGACCCAGTACTTC.

The chain employs TRBV27 and TRBJ2-3; the D is unclear. Per the germline V gene, CDR1 is MNHEY and CDR2 is SMNVEV (reference sequence). The CDR3 extends over 15 amino acids. V was trimmed by 2 bases and J by 2 bases, leaving 11 bases between them. This chain's CDR3 is CASSLAHPPTDTQYF. The CDR3 nucleotides are TGTGCCAGCAGTTTAGCCCACCCACCCACAGATACGCAGTATTTT.

The rearrangement joins TRBV4-3 to TRBJ1-2, with 7 bases fitting TRBD1. V dropped 2 bases and J dropped 8; count of bases not matched to a gene: 5. Germline V gives CDR1 LGHNA, CDR2 YSLEER. The CDR3 has 13 amino acids. CDR3 sequence: CASSQMRGQGYTF. CDR3 nucleotides: TGCGCCAGCAGCCAAATGAGGGGGCAGGGCTACACCTTC.

This chain joins TRBV29-1 and TRBJ2-7; tentatively, D is TRBD1 (7 bases). The CDR3 has 14 amino acids. V dropped 6 bases and J dropped 3 bases, with 18 bases sitting between them. The germline gives CDR1 SQVTM, CDR2 ANQGSEA. CDR3 sequence: CSVVGGTANYEQYF. The CDR3 nucleotides read TGCAGCGTCGTAGGGGGGACAGCGAACTACGAGCAGTACTTC.

The chain carries TRBV6-6 and TRBJ1-5; 7 nucleotides match TRBD1. This CDR3 has 16 residues. V was clipped by 0 bases and J by 4 bases; unmatched bases: 6. Germline V lookup: CDR1 MNHNY, CDR2 SVGAGI (reference sequence). Here the CDR3 reads CASSYSEIRGNQPQHF. The CDR3 DNA is TGTGCCAGCAGTTACTCGGAAATCAGGGGGAATCAGCCCCAGCATTTT.

The chain couples TRBV29-1 to TRBJ2-7, with D possibly TRBD1 on 6 matching bases. Trimming took off 4 bases at V and 3 bases at J, with 13 bases between the two ends. Germline V gene lookup returns CDR1 SQVTM and CDR2 ANQGSEA. The CDR3 has 13 amino acids. This CDR3 reads CSVVSGENYEQYF. The CDR3 region has the DNA TGCAGCGTTGTGTCAGGGGAAAACTACGAGCAGTACTTC.

The DNA for the CDR3 is TGTGCCAGCAGCTTGGGGACAGGTAACTACAATGAGCAGTTCTTC. Translation: CASSLGTGNYNEQFF. J is TRBJ2-1 and V is TRBV7-9; 8 positions match TRBD1. CDR3 length: 15 amino acids. Germline CDR1 SEHNR, CDR2 FQNEAQ (reference sequence). V lost 3 bases to trimming and J lost 3 bases; unmatched junction nucleotides: 4.